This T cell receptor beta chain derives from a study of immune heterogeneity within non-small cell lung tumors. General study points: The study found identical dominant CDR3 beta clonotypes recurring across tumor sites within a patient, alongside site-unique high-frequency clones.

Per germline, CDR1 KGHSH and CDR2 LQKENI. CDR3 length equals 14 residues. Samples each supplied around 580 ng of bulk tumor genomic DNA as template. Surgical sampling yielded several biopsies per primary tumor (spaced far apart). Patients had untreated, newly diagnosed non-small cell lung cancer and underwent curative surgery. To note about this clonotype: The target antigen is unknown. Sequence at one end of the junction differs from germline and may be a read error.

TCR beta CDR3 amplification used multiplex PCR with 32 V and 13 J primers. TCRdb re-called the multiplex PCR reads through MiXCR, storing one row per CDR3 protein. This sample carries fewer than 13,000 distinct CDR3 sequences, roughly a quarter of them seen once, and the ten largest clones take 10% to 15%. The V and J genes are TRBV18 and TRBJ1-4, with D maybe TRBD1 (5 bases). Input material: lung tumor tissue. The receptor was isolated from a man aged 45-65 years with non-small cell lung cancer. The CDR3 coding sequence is TGTGCCAGCTCAACAGAGGGGAGGCATGAAAAACTGCTTTTT. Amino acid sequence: CASSTEGRHEKLLF.